These 22 T cell receptor beta chains were sequenced from one sample in a study of blood T cell repertoires in COVID-19. TCRdb's copy holds only in-frame clones and misses some; the assay was immunoSEQ multiplex PCR. The sample contains 300,000 to 400,000 clones, around nine tenths of which appear only once. Sequencing was carried out using PBMCs or T cells enriched from blood (not recorded which). These receptors originate from a young woman who had recovered from COVID-19.

The chain links TRBV3-1 (or the pseudogene TRBV3-2) to TRBJ1-1; no definite D call. The germline gives CDR1 LGHDT, CDR2 YNNKEL (reference sequence). V lost 0 bases, J lost 11 bases, and 10 bases lay in between. The CDR3 has 12 amino acids. DNA for the CDR3: TGTGCCAGCAGCCAAGATCTGGAGAAGGCTTTCTTT. As protein: CASSQDLEKAFF.

The CDR3 nucleotides are TGTGCCAGCAGCGGAGTGCTAGAAGCTTTCTTT. Protein product: CASSGVLEAFF. The rearrangement links TRBV28 to TRBJ1-1; no firm D call. Per the germline V gene, CDR1 is MDHEN and CDR2 is SYDVKM. The CDR3 is 11 residues long. The ends were cut back, 6 bases at V and 8 bases at J, with 10 bases in the middle.

The chain joins TRBV6-4 to TRBJ2-7; 7 bases agree with TRBD2. CDR1 MRHNA and CDR2 SNTAGT come from the germline V gene. CDR3 size: 17 residues. V gave up 4 bases and J gave up 2 bases; unmatched junction bases: 14. Here the CDR3 reads CASSVTLGSGGAYEQYF. For the CDR3, the DNA is TGTGCCAGCAGTGTGACTCTAGGGAGTGGGGGGGCCTACGAGCAGTACTTC.

DNA for the CDR3: TGTGCCAGCAGCCTATTATTCACTGAAGCTTTCTTT. Residues: CASSLLFTEAFF. This chain links TRBV5-5 with TRBJ1-1; D gene unclear. Trimming removed 4 bases at V and 4 bases at J, with 8 bases between. Germline loops: CDR1 SGHKS, CDR2 YYEKEE (reference sequence). This CDR3 is 12 amino acids long.

The chain recombines TRBV11-2 with TRBJ2-7; 9 bases align to TRBD1. Germline V gives CDR1 SGHAT, CDR2 FQNNGV. The ends lost 1 base at V and 9 bases at J; junction bases unmatched: 10. The CDR3 sequence is 15 residues long. This chain's CDR3 is CASSLVSDRGKWQYF. The DNA of the CDR3 is TGTGCCAGCAGCTTAGTTTCGGACAGGGGAAAATGGCAGTACTTC.

This chain uses TRBV24-1 with TRBJ2-5; D is unclear. Germline CDR1 and CDR2: KGHDR and SFDVKD. The germline V and J ends were trimmed by 3 bases and 7 bases, with 8 bases remaining between them. The CDR3 has 12 residues. CDR3 sequence reads: CATSDPGRTQYF. CDR3 nucleotides: TGTGCCACCAGTGATCCGGGTCGGACCCAGTACTTC.

The CDR3 DNA follows: TGTGCCAGCAGTTCCCTCATGATTCAAACTAGCGCGGGGGGCACAGATACGCAGTATTTT. It translates to CASSSLMIQTSAGGTDTQYF. The rearrangement uses TRBV28 and TRBJ2-3, with 7 bases lining up with TRBD2. V gave up 4 bases and J gave up 1 base; unmatched junction bases: 20. Germline loops: CDR1 MDHEN, CDR2 SYDVKM. The CDR3 runs 20 residues.

The chain is built from TRBV18 and TRBJ1-1, with a possible D match to TRBD1 (6 bases). Trimming stripped 5 bases from V and 1 base from J, with 11 bases between. This CDR3 has 14 residues. CDR1 is KGHSH and CDR2 is LQKENI in the germline V gene. In DNA form, the CDR3 reads TGTGCCAGCTCAGAAGGACAGTCGAACACTGAAGCTTTCTTT. Protein sequence: CASSEGQSNTEAFF.

V gene TRBV6-2 or TRBV6-3 combines with J gene TRBJ2-1, with TRBD2 matching 10 bases. CDR3 size: 17 residues. CDR1 MNHEY and CDR2 SVGEGT come from the germline V gene. The V gene end was trimmed by 3 bases and the J gene end by 2 bases; junction bases not matched to a gene: 7. CDR3 DNA sequence: TGTGCCAGCAGTTATGGGCTAGCGGGGGCCCCCTACAATGAGCAGTTCTTC. Its protein product is CASSYGLAGAPYNEQFF.

The chain's CDR3 is CASIETGITGNTIYF. The DNA of the CDR3 is TGCGCCAGCATAGAGACAGGGATAACCGGAAACACCATATATTTT. V is TRBV10-1 and J is TRBJ1-3; 7 positions match TRBD1. V was pared by 7 bases and J by 4 bases, with 10 bases of the junction left unmatched. The length of the CDR3 is 15 residues. Per the germline V gene, CDR1 is WNHNN and CDR2 is SYGVQD (reference sequence).

The chain uses TRBV5-1 and TRBJ2-3; 13 positions match TRBD2. With V trimmed by 4 bases and J by 1 base, 3 bases remained unmatched. Germline CDR1 reads SGHRS; CDR2 reads YFSETQ. The CDR3 runs to 16 residues. The CDR3, as DNA: TGCGCCAGCAGCCCCGGGACTAGCGGGGGCACAGATACGCAGTATTTT. Translation gives CASSPGTSGGTDTQYF. Based on the CDR3 plus reference TRBV5-1 and TRBJ2-3, the full variable domain is KAGVTQTPRYLIKTRGQQVTLSCSPISGHRSVSWYQQTPGQGLQFLFEYFSETQRNKGNFPGRFSGRQFSNSRSEMNVSTLELGDSALYLCASSPGTSGGTDTQYFGPGTRLTVL.

The chain is built from TRBV19 and TRBJ2-2, with TRBD2 identical over 8 bases. The V gene end was trimmed by 5 bases and the J gene end by 4 bases; junction bases not matched to a gene: 9. The CDR3 is made up of 16 amino acids. Germline CDR1 reads LNHDA; CDR2 reads SQIVND (reference sequence). The CDR3 protein is CASSGPGAGGTGELFF. Here the CDR3 DNA reads TGTGCCAGTAGTGGCCCGGGGGCGGGGGGCACCGGGGAGCTGTTTTTT.

CDR3 residues: CASSSRAGEDNEQFF. The CDR3 DNA sequence: TGTGCCAGCAGCTCTCGAGCGGGGGAGGATAATGAGCAGTTCTTC. This chain joins TRBV11-3 and TRBJ2-1; 8 bases match TRBD2. V was clipped by 4 bases and J by 7 bases; unmatched bases: 9. The CDR3 length is 15 residues. The germline V gene encodes CDR1 SGHNT and CDR2 YENEEA.

The genes are TRBV2 and TRBJ1-1; tentative D call: TRBD1 (5 bases). The germline V gene encodes CDR1 SNHLY and CDR2 FYNNEI. This CDR3 contains 13 residues. V lost 8 bases and J lost 4, with 14 bases in between. CDR3: CASSRGGSTEAFF. In DNA form, the CDR3 reads TGTGCCAGCTCACGGGGGGGGAGCACTGAAGCTTTCTTT.

This chain connects TRBV6-2 or TRBV6-3 to TRBJ2-5; TRBD2 matches at 14 bases. Per the germline V gene, CDR1 is MNHEY and CDR2 is SVGEGT. The CDR3 contains 15 residues. The junction had 4 bases not matched to a gene; V was cut back by 5 bases and J by 5 bases. The CDR3 bases are TGTGCCAGCAGTCCGACTAGCGGGGGGGCGGAGACCCAGTACTTC. Translating gives CASSPTSGGAETQYF.

The chain has TRBV6-5 and TRBJ1-2; 7 bases line up with TRBD1. This CDR3 has 14 residues. V shed 5 bases and J 2 bases; nucleotides not matched to a gene: 5. Germline CDR1 is MNHEY and CDR2 is SVGAGI. CDR3 loop: CASSLKTGNYGYTF. CDR3 nucleotide sequence: TGTGCCAGCAGTCTTAAGACAGGGAACTATGGCTACACCTTC.

As regards this clone: Relative to the germline gene, one junction end is altered; a read error may explain this. The chain carries TRBV9 and TRBJ2-2, with 7 bases matching TRBD2. Germline-derived CDR1 and CDR2 are SGDLS and YYNGEE. This CDR3 region has 12 residues. CDR3 DNA: TGTGCCAGCAGCTCCCCCCCGGGGGGGCTGTTTTTT. This encodes CASSSPPGGLFF.

V is TRBV11-2 and J is TRBJ2-7; 8 bases fit TRBD2. CDR3 size: 16 residues. V was pared by 4 bases and J by 0 bases, with 8 bases of the junction left unmatched. Germline V gene lookup returns CDR1 SGHAT and CDR2 FQNNGV. CDR3 amino acids: CASSSGTSDLSYEQYF. Written as DNA, the CDR3 is TGTGCCAGCAGCTCGGGGACTAGTGACCTCTCCTACGAGCAGTACTTC.

This rearrangement joins TRBV30 to TRBJ1-1; no reliable D call. V was pared by 1 base and J by 2 bases, with 8 bases between. The CDR3 extends over 13 amino acids. Looked up from germline, CDR1 is GTSNPN and CDR2 is SVGIG (reference sequence). The CDR3 nucleotides are TGTGCCTGGAGTGGAGACTTTAACACTGAAGCTTTCTTT. Translating it yields CAWSGDFNTEAFF.

The sample holds one count of this clone. Other DNA sequences of this sample code for an identical CDR3. The gene calls are TRBV6-6 and TRBJ1-2; 10 nucleotides agree with TRBD1. The trim removed 0 bases at V and 4 bases at J, leaving 2 bases unmatched. Germline CDR1 reads MNHNY; CDR2 reads SVGAGI (reference sequence). The CDR3 totals 15 residues. Written as DNA, the CDR3 is TGTGCCAGCAGTTACTCGACAGGGGGCGGCTATGGCTACACCTTC. Its protein product is CASSYSTGGGYGYTF.

The chain has TRBV18 and TRBJ2-3, with TRBD2 matching 11 bases. This CDR3 region has 20 residues. The trim removed 0 bases at V and 1 base at J, leaving 12 bases unmatched. Per the germline V gene, CDR1 is KGHSH and CDR2 is LQKENI. For the CDR3, the DNA is TGTGCCAGCTCACCACCGTTTAGGCTAGCGGGGGGTCGTCGCACAGATACGCAGTATTTT. This gives the protein CASSPPFRLAGGRRTDTQYF.

This rearrangement joins TRBV28 to TRBJ2-7, with 9 bases matching TRBD1. Germline lookup yields CDR1 MDHEN and CDR2 SYDVKM. With V trimmed by 11 bases and J by 4 bases, 6 bases remained unmatched. The CDR3 spans 12 residues. CDR3 coding DNA: TGTGCCTGCGGCGGGACAGGGTACGAGCAGTACTTC. This codes for CACGGTGYEQYF.